This T cell receptor beta chain was recovered during a study of patients and donors after allogeneic stem cell transplantation. This CDR3 has 15 residues. Trimming removed 0 bases from V and 2 bases from J, with 12 bases in between. The germline gives CDR1 SGHRS, CDR2 YFSETQ. One entry per CDR3 protein, called by TCRdb with MiXCR from the RT-PCR reads. The data hold 920,000 or so distinct CDR3 sequences, with more than 15% observed a single time. This clonotype turned up a few times. The TCR comes from a human donor who was either an allogeneic HSCT recipient or a stem cell or donor lymphocyte infusion donor (not recorded which). It is not recorded whose cells these are; they may come from a transplant donor. Material: blood, either unsorted or a sorted T cell fraction (not recorded which). The rearrangement links TRBV5-1 to TRBJ2-7; TRBD1 is a possible D gene (6 bases). For the CDR3, the DNA is TGCGCCAGCAGCTTGGGGGGGCTACCGACCTACGAGCAGTACTTC. Its protein product is CASSLGGLPTYEQYF.